One sample yielded the 10 T cell receptor beta chains listed below, sequenced in a study of blood T cell repertoires in COVID-19 (dated by TCRdb to about 2020). Library construction relied on the immunoSEQ multiplex PCR assay. Entries here come from immuneACCESS through TCRdb and include only in-frame sequences with V and J called. Some clones fail to appear in such tables; in the studies checked, an unresolved V gene covers under half of the shortfall, and the cause of the remainder is unknown. Within this sample are 90,000 or so clones, with about 85% of them counted one time only. Jointly, the top ten make up 3.8% of the sample. Sequenced sample: peripheral blood. The receptors were sampled from a man aged 55 to 70 with acute or convalescent COVID-19.

The chain joins TRBV9 to TRBJ1-3; D uncertain. CDR1 and CDR2 from the germline V gene are SGDLS and YYNGEE. There are 14 residues in the CDR3. V lost 2 bases and J 3 bases, leaving 9 bases between the germline ends. The CDR3 reads CASSVQVYGNTIYF. The DNA for the CDR3 is TGTGCCAGCAGCGTTCAGGTTTATGGAAACACCATATATTTT.

The chain combines TRBV9 with TRBJ1-2, with D tentatively TRBD1 (5 bases). CDR1 SGDLS and CDR2 YYNGEE come from the germline V gene. The CDR3 consists of 13 residues. Trimming stripped 1 base from V and 4 bases from J, with 8 bases between. CDR3 region: CASSVRGGYGYTF. CDR3 DNA: TGTGCCAGCAGCGTACGGGGGGGCTATGGCTACACCTTC.

The chain recombines TRBV7-8 with TRBJ2-1, with 7 bases aligning to TRBD2. V was pared by 4 bases and J by 9 bases, with 12 bases of the junction left unmatched. This CDR3 spans 15 amino acids. CDR1 SGHVS and CDR2 FQNEAQ come from the germline V gene. The CDR3 reads CASSSRGLLFGEQFF. CDR3 nucleotide sequence: TGTGCCAGCAGCTCCCGGGGACTACTTTTCGGTGAGCAGTTCTTC.

The V call is TRBV7-2, the J call TRBJ2-7; 8 nucleotides align to TRBD1. This CDR3 is built from 15 residues. V shed 1 base and J 6 bases; nucleotides not matched to a gene: 8. Germline CDR1 reads SGHTA; CDR2 reads FQGNSA. CDR3 DNA sequence: TGTGCCAGCAGCTTAGTATCCTGGACAGGGCCCGAGCAGTACTTC. Translated: CASSLVSWTGPEQYF.

V gene TRBV4-2 combines with J gene TRBJ1-2; D remains ambiguous. Between the trimmed V and J ends, which lost 2 bases and 7 bases, there was a span of 17 bases. The CDR3 sequence is 15 residues long. CDR1 is LGHNA and CDR2 is YNFKEQ in the germline V gene. The CDR3 loop is CASSQRGIRASGYTF. DNA for the CDR3: TGTGCCAGCAGCCAACGAGGGATAAGGGCGTCTGGCTACACCTTC.

Only a few counts were recorded for this clone. The CDR3: CASSRTRGGLGELFF. CDR3 in DNA: TGTGCCAGCAGCCGCACCCGCGGGGGGCTCGGGGAGCTGTTTTTT. V usage is TRBV11-3 and J usage is TRBJ2-2; 8 positions agree with TRBD2. CDR1 SGHNT and CDR2 YENEEA come from the germline V gene. V shed 5 bases and J 7 bases; nucleotides not matched to a gene: 9. This CDR3 has 15 residues. Drawing the rest from reference TRBV11-3 and TRBJ2-2, the complete variable domain is EAGVVQSPRYKIIEKKQPVAFWCNPISGHNTLYWYLQNLGQGPELLIRYENEEAVDDSQLPKDRFSAERLKGVDSTLKIQPAELGDSAVYLCASSRTRGGLGELFFGEGSRLTVL.

The rearrangement joins TRBV5-4 to TRBJ1-1, with no clear D. The V gene's germline CDR1 is SGHNT and CDR2 YYREEE (reference sequence). CDR3 length: 15 amino acids. V lost 0 bases and J lost 0, with 9 bases in between. The DNA for the CDR3 is TGTGCCAGCAGCTTGGCGGCGGCCATGAACACTGAAGCTTTCTTT. Protein: CASSLAAAMNTEAFF.

V gene TRBV4-3 combines with J gene TRBJ1-1, with D tentatively TRBD1 (5 bases). This CDR3 region has 16 residues. The ends were cut back, 0 bases at V and 3 bases at J, with 14 bases in the middle. Germline CDR1 LGHNA, CDR2 YSLEER. The CDR3, as DNA: TGCGCCAGCAGCCAAGATGTGCAGGGAGGGTACACTGAAGCTTTCTTT. Translating gives CASSQDVQGGYTEAFF.

V is TRBV5-5 and J is TRBJ2-5; perhaps TRBD2 as D (5 bases). The CDR3 spans 16 residues. The V end lost 0 bases, the J end lost 5 bases, and 17 bases lay between the germline ends. CDR1 is SGHKS, CDR2 YYEKEE, per germline (reference sequence). The CDR3 reads CASSLAADWWSETQYF. The CDR3 nucleotides read TGTGCCAGCAGCTTGGCCGCGGACTGGTGGTCGGAGACCCAGTACTTC.

This clone appeared once. J is TRBJ1-2 and V is TRBV9; 7 bases are shared with TRBD1. CDR1 is SGDLS and CDR2 is YYNGEE in the germline V gene. The V segment lost 4 bases and the J segment 3 bases; nucleotides outside the gene matches: 9. The CDR3 spans 15 residues. CDR3 nucleotide sequence: TGTGCCAGCAGCCCCCACGTAAGGGGGCACTATGGCTACACCTTC. Its translation is CASSPHVRGHYGYTF.